Sequencing of this T cell receptor (beta chain) was carried out in a study of T cell responses to AZD1222 COVID-19 vaccine. Study as a whole: Doses given second, at about 4 or about 12 weeks, were pooled. Study results and caveats: Reports indicate that nearly half of spike-specific TCRs are directed at unmutated variant regions.

The assay was immunoSEQ multiplex PCR, and TCRdb's table has in-frame clones only and misses some. The sample holds 90,000 to 130,000 clones; 85% to 90% are singletons and the top ten take 3% to 3.5%. This clone came up once. Its antigen is undetermined. The germline CDR1 and CDR2 sequences are SEHNR and FQNEAQ (reference sequence). The CDR3 loop spans 14 amino acids. Trimming left V 2 bases short and J 6 bases short, with 13 bases between. The chain recombines TRBV7-9 with TRBJ1-1, with a weak D call TRBD1 (5 bases). The starting material was peripheral blood, obtained on day 0 of AZD1222 vaccination. The source of this sequence is an adult in good health. The chain's CDR3 is CASSLIAGLAEAFF. Here the CDR3 DNA reads TGTGCCAGCAGCTTAATAGCGGGACTCGCTGAAGCTTTCTTT.